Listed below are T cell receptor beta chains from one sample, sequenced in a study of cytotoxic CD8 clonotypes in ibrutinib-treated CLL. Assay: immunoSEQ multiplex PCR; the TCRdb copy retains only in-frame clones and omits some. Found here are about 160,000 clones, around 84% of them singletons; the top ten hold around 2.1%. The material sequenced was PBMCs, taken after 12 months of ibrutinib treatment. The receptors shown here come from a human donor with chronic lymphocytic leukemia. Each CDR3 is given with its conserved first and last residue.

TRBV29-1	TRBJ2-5	CSVAWNLETQYF
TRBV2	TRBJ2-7	CASSLAWDEQYF
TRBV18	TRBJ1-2	CASGTDVYGYTF
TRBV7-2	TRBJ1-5	CASSLRGDQPQHF
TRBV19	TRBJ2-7	CASSIPPLARAYEQYF
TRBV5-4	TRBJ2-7	CASSQDRPAEQYF
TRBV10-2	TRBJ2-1	CASSESEKYNEQFF
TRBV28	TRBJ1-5	CASSWNRGNQPQHF
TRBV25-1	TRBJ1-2	CASSDHTGGYGYTF
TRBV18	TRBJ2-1	CASSPFSRSQVGEQFF
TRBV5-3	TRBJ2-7	CARSSAWDEQYF
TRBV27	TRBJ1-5	CASSAGSSNQPQHF
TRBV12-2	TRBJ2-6	CASRLLQGADSGANVLTF
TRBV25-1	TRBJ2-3	CASSLGRTSDTQYF
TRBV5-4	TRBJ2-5	CANGQGGETQYF
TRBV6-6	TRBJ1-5	CASSYVASNQPQHF
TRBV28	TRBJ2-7	CASIDLSGFPHEQYF